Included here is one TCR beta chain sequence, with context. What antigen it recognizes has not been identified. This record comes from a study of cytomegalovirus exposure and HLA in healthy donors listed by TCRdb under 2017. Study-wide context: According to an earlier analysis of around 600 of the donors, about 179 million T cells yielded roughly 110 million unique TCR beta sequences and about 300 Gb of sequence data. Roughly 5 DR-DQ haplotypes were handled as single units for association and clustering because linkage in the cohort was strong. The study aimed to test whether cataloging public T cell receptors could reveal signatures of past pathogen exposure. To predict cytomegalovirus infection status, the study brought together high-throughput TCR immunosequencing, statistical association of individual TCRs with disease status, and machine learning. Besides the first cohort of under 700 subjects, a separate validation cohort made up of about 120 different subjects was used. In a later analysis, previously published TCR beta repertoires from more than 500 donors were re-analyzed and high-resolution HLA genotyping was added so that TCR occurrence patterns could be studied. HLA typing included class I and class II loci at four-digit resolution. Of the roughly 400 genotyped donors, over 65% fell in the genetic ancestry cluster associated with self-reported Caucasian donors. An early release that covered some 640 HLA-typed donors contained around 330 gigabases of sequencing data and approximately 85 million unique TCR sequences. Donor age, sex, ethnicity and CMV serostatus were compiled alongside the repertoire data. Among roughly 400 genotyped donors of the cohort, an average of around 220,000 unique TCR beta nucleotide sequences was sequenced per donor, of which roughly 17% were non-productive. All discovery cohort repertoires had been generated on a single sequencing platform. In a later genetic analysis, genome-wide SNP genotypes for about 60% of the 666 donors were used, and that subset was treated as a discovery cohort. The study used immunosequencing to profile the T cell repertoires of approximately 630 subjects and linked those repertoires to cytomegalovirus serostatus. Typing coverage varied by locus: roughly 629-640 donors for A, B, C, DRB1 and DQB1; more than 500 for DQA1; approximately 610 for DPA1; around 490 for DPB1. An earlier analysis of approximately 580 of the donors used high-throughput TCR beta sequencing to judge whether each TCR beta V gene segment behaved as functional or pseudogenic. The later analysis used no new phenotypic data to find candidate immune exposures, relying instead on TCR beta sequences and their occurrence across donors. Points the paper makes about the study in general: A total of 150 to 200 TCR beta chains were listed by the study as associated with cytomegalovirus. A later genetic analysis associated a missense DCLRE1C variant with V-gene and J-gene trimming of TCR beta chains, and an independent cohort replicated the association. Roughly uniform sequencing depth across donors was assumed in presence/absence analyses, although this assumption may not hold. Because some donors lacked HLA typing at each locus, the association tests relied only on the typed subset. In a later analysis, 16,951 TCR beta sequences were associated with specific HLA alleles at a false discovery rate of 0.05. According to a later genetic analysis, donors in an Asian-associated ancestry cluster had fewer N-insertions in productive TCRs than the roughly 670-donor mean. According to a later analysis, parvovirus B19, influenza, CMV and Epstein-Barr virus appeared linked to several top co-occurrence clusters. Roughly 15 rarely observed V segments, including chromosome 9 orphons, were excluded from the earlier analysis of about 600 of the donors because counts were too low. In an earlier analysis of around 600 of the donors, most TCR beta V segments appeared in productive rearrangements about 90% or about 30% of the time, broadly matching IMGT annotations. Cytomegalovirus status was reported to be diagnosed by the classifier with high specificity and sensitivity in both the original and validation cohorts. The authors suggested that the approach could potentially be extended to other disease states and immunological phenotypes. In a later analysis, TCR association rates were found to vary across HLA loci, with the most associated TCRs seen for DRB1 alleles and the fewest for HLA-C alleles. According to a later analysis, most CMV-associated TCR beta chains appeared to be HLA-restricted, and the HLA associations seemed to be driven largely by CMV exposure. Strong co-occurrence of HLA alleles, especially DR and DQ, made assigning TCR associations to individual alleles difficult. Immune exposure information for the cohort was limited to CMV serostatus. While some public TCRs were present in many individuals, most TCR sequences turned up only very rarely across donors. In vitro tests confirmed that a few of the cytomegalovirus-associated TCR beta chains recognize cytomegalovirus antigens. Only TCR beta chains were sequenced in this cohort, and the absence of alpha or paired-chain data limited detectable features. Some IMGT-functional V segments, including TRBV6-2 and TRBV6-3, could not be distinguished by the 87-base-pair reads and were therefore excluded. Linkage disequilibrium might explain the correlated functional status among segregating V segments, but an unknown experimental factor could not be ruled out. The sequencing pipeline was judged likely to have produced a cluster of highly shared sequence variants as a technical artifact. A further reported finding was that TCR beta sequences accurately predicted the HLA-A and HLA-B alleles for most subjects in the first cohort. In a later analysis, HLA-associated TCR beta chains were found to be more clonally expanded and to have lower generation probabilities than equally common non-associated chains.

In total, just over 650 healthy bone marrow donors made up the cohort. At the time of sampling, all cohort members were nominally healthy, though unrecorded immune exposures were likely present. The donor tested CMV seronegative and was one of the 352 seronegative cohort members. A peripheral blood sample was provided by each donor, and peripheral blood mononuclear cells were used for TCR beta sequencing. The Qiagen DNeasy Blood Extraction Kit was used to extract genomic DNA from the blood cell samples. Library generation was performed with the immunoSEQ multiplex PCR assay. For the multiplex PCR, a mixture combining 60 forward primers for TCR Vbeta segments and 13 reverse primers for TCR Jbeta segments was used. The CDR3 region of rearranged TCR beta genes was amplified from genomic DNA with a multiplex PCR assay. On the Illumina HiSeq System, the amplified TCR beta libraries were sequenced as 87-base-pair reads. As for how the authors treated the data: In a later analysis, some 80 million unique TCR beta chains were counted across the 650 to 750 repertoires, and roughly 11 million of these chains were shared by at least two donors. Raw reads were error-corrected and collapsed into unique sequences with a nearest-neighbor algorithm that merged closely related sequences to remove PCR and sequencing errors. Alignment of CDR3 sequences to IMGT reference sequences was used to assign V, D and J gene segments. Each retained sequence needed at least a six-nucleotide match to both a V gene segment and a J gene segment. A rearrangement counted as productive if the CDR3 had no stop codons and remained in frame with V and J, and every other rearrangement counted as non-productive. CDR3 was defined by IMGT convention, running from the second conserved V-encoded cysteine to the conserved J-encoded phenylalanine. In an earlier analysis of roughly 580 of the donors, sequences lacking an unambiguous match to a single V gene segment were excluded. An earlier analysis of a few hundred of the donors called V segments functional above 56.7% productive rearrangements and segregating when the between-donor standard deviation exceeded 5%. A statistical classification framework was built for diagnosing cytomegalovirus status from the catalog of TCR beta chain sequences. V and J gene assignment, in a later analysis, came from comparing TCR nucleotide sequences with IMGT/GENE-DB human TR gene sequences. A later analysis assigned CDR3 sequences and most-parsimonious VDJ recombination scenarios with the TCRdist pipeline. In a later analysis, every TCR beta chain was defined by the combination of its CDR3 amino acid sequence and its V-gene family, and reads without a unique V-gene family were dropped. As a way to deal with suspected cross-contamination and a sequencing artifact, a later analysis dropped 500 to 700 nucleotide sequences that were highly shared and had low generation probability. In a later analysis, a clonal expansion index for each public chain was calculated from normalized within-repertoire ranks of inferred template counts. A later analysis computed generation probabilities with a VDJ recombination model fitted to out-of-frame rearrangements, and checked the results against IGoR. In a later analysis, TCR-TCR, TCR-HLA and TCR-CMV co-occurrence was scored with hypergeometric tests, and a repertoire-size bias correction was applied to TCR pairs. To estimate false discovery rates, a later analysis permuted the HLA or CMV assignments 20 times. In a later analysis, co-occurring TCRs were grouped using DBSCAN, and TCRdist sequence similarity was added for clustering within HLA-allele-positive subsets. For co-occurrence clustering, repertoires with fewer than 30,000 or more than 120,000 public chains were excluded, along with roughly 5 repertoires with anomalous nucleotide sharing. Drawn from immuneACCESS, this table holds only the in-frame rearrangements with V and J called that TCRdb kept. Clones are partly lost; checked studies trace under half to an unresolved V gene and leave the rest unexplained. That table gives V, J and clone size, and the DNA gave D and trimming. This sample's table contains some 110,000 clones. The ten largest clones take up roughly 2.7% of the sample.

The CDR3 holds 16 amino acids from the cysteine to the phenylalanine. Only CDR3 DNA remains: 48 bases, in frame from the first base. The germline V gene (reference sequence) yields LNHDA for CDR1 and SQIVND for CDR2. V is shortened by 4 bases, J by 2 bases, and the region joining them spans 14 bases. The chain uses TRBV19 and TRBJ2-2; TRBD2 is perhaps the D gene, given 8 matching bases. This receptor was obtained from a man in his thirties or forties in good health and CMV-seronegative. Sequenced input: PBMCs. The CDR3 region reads CASSNPGGGNTGELFF. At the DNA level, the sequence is TGTGCCAGTAGTAACCCGGGAGGGGGCAACACCGGGGAGCTGTTTTTT.